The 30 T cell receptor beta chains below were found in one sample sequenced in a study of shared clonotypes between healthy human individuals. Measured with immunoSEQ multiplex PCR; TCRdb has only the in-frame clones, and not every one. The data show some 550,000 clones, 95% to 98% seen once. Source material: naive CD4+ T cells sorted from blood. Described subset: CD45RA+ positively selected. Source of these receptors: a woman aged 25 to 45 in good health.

For the CDR3, the DNA is TGTGCCAGCAGGGGGTTTAGCAATCAGCCCCAGCATTTT. It codes for CASRGFSNQPQHF. The rearrangement uses TRBV6-5 and TRBJ1-5; D is unresolved. Between the trimmed V and J ends, which lost 6 bases and 0 bases, there was a span of 6 bases. CDR1 and CDR2 from the germline V gene are MNHEY and SVGAGI. CDR3 size: 13 residues.

The DNA for the CDR3 is TGTGCCAGCAGTTTATCCGGCGGAACGAACACCGGGGAGCTGTTTTTT. Its protein is CASSLSGGTNTGELFF. The V gene is TRBV27, the J gene TRBJ2-2; no definite D call. The CDR3 is 16 residues long. V lost 0 bases and J lost 0, with 8 bases in between. Germline-derived CDR1 and CDR2 are MNHEY and SMNVEV (reference sequence).

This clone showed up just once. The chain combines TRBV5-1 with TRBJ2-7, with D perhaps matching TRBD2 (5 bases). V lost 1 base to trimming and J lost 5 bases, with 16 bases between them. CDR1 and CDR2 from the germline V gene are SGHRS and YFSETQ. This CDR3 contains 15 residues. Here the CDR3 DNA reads TGCGCCAGCAGCTTGAAGTTGGGGTCCGGGAACGAGCAGTACTTC. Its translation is CASSLKLGSGNEQYF.

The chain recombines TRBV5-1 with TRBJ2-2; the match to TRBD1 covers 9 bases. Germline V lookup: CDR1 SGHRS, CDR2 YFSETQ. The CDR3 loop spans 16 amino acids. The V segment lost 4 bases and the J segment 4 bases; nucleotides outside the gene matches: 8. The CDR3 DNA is TGCGCCAGCAGCGTATTACAGGGGGCCGGCACCGGGGAGCTGTTTTTT. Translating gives CASSVLQGAGTGELFF.

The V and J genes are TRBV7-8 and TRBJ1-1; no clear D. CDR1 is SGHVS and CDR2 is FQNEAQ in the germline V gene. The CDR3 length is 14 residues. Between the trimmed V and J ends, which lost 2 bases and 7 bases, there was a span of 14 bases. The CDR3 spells CASSLQYPRDEAFF. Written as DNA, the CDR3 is TGTGCCAGCAGCTTACAGTACCCGAGAGATGAAGCTTTCTTT.

CDR3 residues: CASSLAADPGSKDTQYF. DNA of the CDR3: TGTGCCAGCAGCTTAGCGGCCGATCCCGGTAGTAAAGATACGCAGTATTTT. The chain is built from TRBV13 and TRBJ2-3; unclear D gene. Trimming took 1 base from V and 5 from J, leaving 19 bases between them. Germline loops: CDR1 PRHDT, CDR2 FYEKMQ (reference sequence). The CDR3 covers 17 residues.

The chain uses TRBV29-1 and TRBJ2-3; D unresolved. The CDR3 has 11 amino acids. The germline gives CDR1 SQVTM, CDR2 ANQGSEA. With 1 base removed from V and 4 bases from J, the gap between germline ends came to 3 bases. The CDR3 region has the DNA TGCAGCGTTGAAGCCCCAGATACGCAGTATTTT. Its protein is CSVEAPDTQYF.

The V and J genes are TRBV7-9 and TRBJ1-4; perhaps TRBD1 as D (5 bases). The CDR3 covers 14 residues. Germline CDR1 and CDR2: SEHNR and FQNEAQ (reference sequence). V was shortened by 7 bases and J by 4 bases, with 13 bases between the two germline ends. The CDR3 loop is CASTLRGHNEKLFF. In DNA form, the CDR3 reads TGTGCCAGCACCCTCCGGGGCCATAATGAAAAACTGTTTTTT.

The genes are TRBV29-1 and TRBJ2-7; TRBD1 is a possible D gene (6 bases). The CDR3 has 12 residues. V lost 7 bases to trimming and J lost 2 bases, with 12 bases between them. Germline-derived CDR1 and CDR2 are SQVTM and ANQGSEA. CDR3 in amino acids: CSAGTSTYEQYF. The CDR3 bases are TGCAGCGCCGGGACATCTACCTACGAGCAGTACTTC.

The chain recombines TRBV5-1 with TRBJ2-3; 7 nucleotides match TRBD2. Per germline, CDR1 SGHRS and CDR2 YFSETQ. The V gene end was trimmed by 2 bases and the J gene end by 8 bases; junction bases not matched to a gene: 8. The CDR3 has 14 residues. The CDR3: CASSFWRESGTQYF. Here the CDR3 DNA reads TGCGCCAGCAGCTTTTGGCGGGAGAGCGGTACGCAGTATTTT.

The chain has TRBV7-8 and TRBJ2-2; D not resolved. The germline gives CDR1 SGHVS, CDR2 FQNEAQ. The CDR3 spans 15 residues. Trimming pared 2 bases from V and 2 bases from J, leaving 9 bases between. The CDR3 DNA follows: TGTGCCAGCAGCTTACCTTACGGTAACACCGGGGAGCTGTTTTTT. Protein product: CASSLPYGNTGELFF.

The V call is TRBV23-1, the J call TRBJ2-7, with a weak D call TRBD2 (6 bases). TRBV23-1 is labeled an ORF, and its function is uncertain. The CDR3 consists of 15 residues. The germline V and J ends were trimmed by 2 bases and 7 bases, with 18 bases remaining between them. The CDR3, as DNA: TGCGCCAGCAGTCAAGCTCGTCGGGGACTTCGGGAGCAGTACTTC. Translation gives CASSQARRGLREQYF.

As DNA, the CDR3 is TGTGCCAGCAGCTTATTGGGGACCGCGCAGTTCTTC. Amino acids: CASSLLGTAQFF. The rearrangement uses TRBV11-2 and TRBJ2-1; D could derive from TRBD1 or TRBD2 (5 bases each). Germline loops: CDR1 SGHAT, CDR2 FQNNGV. This CDR3 comprises 12 residues. V was pared by 2 bases and J by 12 bases, with 11 bases between.

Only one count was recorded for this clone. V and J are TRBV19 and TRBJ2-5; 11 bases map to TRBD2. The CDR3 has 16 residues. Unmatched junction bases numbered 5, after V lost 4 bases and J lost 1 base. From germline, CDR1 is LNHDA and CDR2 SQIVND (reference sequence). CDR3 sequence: CASSTGLAGLQETQYF. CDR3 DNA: TGTGCCAGTAGTACCGGACTAGCGGGCCTCCAAGAGACCCAGTACTTC.

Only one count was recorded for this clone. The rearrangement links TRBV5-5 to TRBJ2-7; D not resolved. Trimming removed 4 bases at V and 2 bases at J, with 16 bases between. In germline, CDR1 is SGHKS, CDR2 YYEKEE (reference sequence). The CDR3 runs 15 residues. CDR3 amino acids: CASSPGLDTAYEQYF. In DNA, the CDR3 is TGTGCCAGCAGCCCCGGGCTAGATACTGCCTACGAGCAGTACTTC.

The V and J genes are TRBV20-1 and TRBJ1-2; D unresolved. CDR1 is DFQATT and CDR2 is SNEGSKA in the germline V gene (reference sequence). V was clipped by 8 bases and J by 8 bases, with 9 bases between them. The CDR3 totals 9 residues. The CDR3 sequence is CSTDRGYTF. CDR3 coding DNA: TGCAGTACGGACCGGGGCTACACCTTC.

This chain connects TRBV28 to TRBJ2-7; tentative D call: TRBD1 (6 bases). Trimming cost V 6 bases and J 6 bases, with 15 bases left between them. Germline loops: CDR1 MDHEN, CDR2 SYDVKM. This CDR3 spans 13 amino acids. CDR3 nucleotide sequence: TGTGCCAGCAGGAATACAGGGAGCGGCGAGCAGTACTTC. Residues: CASRNTGSGEQYF.

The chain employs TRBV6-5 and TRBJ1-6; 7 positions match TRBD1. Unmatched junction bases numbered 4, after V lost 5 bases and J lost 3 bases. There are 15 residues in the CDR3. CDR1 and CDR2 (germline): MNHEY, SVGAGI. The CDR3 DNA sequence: TGTGCCAGCAGTATAACAGGGGTCTATAATTCACCCCTCCACTTT. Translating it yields CASSITGVYNSPLHF.

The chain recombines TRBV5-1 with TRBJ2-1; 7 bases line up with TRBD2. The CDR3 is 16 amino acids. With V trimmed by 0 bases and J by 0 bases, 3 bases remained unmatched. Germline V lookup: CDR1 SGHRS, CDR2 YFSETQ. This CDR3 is CASSLVGLGSYNEQFF. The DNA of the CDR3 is TGCGCCAGCAGCTTGGTTGGACTAGGCTCCTACAATGAGCAGTTCTTC. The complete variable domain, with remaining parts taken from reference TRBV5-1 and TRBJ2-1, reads KAGVTQTPRYLIKTRGQQVTLSCSPISGHRSVSWYQQTPGQGLQFLFEYFSETQRNKGNFPGRFSGRQFSNSRSEMNVSTLELGDSALYLCASSLVGLGSYNEQFFGPGTRLTVL.

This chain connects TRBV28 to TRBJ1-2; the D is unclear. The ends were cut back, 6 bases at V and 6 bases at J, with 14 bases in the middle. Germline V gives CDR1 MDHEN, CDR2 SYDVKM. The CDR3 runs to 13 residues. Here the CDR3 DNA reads TGTGCCAGCAGGCCCCCCGGGAGGGATGGCTACACCTTC. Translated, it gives CASRPPGRDGYTF.

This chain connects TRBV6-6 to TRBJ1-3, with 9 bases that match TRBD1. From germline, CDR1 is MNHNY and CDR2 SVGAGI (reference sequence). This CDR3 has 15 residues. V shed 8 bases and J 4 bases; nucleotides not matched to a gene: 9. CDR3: CASGKQGAGGNTIYF. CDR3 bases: TGTGCCAGCGGAAAACAGGGGGCGGGAGGAAACACCATATATTTT.

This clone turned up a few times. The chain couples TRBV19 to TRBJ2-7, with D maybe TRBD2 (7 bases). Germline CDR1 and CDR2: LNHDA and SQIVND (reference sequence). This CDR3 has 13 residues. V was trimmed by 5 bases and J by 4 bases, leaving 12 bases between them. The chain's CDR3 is CASSRGGEYEQYF. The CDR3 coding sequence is TGTGCCAGTAGTCGAGGGGGGGAGTACGAGCAGTACTTC.

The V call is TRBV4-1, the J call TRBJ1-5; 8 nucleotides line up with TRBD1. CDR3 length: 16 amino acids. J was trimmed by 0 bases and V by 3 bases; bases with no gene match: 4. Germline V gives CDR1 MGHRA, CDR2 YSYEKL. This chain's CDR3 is CASSQGDRISNQPQHF. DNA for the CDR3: TGCGCCAGCAGCCAGGGGGACAGGATTAGCAATCAGCCCCAGCATTTT.

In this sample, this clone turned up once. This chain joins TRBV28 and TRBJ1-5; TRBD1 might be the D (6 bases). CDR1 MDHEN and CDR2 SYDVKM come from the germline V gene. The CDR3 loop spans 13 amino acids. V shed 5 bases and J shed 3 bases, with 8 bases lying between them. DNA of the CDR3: TGTGCCAGCAGTAGGGACAACAATCAGCCCCAGCATTTT. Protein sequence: CASSRDNNQPQHF. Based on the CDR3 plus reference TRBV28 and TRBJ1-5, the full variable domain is DVKVTQSSRYLVKRTGEKVFLECVQDMDHENMFWYRQDPGLGLRLIYFSYDVKMKEKGDIPEGYSVSREKKERFSLILESASTNQTSMYLCASSRDNNQPQHFGDGTRLSIL.

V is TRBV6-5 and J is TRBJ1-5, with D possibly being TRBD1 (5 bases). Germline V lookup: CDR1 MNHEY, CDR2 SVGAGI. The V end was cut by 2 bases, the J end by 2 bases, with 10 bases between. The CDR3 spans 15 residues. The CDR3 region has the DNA TGTGCCAGCAGTTACGGGGGAGGGGGCAATCAGCCCCAGCATTTT. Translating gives CASSYGGGGNQPQHF.

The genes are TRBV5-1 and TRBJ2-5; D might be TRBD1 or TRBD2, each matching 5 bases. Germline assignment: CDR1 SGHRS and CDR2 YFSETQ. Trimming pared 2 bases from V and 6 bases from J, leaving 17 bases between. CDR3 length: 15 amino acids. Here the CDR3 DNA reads TGCGCCAGCAGCTTAGGGGTCGGGGAAATAAAGACCCAGTACTTC. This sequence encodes CASSLGVGEIKTQYF.

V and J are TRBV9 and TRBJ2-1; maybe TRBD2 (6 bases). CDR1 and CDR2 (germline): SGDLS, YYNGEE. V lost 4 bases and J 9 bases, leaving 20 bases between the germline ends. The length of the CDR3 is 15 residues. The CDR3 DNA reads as TGTGCCAGCAGCCCGACTAGTGCTTTTTTCGGTGAGCAGTTCTTC. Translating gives CASSPTSAFFGEQFF.

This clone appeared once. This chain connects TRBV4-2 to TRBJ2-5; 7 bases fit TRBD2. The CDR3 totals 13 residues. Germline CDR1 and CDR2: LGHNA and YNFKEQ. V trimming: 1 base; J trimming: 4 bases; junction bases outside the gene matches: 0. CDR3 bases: TGTGCCAGCAGCCAAGCGGGGGGAGAGACCCAGTACTTC. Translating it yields CASSQAGGETQYF.

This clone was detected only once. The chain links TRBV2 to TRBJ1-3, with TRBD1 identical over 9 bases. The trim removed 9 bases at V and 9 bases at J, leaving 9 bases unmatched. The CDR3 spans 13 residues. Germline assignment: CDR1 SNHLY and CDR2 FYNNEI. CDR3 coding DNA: TGTGCCAGTCGACAGGGGGAGGAAAGCACCATATATTTT. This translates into CASRQGEESTIYF.

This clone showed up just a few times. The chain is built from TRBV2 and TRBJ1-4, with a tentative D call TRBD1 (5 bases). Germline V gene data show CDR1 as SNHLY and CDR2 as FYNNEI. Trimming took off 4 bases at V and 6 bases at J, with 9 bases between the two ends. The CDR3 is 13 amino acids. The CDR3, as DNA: TGTGCCAGCAGTGCGCAGGGTTATGAAAAACTGTTTTTT. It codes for CASSAQGYEKLFF.